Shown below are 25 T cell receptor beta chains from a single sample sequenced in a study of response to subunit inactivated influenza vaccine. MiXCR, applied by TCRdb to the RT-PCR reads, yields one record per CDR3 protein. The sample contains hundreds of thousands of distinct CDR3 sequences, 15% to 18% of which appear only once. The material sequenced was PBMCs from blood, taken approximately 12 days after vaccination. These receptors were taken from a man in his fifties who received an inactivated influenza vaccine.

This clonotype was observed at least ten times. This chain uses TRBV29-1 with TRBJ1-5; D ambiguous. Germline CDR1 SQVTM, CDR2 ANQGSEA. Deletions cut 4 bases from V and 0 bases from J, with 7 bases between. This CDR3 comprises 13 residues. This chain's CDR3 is CSVAGNSNQPQHF. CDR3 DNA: TGCAGCGTTGCTGGAAATAGCAATCAGCCCCAGCATTTT.

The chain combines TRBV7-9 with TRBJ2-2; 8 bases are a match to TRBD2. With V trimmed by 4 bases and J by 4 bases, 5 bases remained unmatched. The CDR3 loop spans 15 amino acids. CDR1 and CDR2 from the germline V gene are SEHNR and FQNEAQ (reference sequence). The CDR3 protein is CASSSGGPLTGELFF. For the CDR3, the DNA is TGTGCCAGCAGCTCGGGGGGGCCCCTCACCGGGGAGCTGTTTTTT.

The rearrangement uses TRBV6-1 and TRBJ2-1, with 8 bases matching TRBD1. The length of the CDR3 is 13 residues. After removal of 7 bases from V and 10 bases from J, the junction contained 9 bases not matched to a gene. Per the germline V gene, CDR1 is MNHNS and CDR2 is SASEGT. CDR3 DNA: TGTGCCAGCAAGGAGGACAGGGTGGGGGAGCAGTTCTTC. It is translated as CASKEDRVGEQFF.

CDR3 bases: TGCGCCAGCAGGTCTAACCCGGGAGGGGAAAACATTCAGTACTTC. It is translated as CASRSNPGGENIQYF. V and J are TRBV5-1 and TRBJ2-4; 8 bases map to TRBD2. Germline-derived CDR1 and CDR2 are SGHRS and YFSETQ. CDR3 length: 15 amino acids. V dropped 5 bases and J dropped 5; count of bases not matched to a gene: 9.

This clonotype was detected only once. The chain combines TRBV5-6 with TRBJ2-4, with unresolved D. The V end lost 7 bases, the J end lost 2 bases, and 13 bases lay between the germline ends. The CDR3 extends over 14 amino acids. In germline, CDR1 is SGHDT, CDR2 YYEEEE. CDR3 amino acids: CASAQQHTKNIQYF. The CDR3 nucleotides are TGTGCCAGCGCGCAACAGCACACCAAAAACATTCAGTACTTC.

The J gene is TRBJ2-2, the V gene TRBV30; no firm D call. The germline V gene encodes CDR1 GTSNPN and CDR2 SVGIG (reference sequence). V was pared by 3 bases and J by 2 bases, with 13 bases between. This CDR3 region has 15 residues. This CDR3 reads CAWRGTGFNTGELFF. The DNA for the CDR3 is TGTGCCTGGAGGGGAACCGGGTTCAACACCGGGGAGCTGTTTTTT. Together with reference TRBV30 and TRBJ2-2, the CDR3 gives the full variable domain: SQTIHQWPATLVQPVGSPLSLECTVEGTSNPNLYWYRQAAGRGLQLLFYSVGIGQISSEVPQNLSASRPQDRQFILSSKKLLLSDSGFYLCAWRGTGFNTGELFFGEGSRLTVL.

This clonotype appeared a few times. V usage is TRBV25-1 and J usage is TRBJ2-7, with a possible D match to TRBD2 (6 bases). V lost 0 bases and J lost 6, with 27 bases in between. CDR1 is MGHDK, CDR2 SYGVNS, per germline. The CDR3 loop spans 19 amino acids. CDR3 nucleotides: TGTGCCAGCAGTGAATATGCGCCGCGGTGGAGGGTGTGTATGGGCGAGCAGTACTTC. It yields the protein CASSEYAPRWRVCMGEQYF.

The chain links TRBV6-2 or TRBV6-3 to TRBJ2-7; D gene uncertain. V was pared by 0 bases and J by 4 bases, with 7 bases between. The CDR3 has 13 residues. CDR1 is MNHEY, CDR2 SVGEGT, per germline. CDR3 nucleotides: TGTGCCAGCAGTTACTCAACCATGTACGAGCAGTACTTC. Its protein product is CASSYSTMYEQYF.

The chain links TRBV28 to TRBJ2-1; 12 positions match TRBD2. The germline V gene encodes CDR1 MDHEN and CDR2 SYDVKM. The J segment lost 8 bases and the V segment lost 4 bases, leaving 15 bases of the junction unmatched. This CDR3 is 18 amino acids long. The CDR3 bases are TGTGCCAGCAGTTCCCTAACAACCCTAGCGGGAGGGACCGATGAGCAGTTCTTC. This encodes CASSSLTTLAGGTDEQFF.

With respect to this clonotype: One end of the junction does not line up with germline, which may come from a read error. CDR3 region: CASRKTSTDTQYF. The CDR3 nucleotides read TGTGCCAGCAGAAAGACTAGCACTGATACGCAGTATTTT. The gene calls are TRBV7-2 and TRBJ2-3, with 7 bases lining up with TRBD2. The CDR3 has 13 residues. The V gene's germline CDR1 is SGHTA and CDR2 FQGNSA.

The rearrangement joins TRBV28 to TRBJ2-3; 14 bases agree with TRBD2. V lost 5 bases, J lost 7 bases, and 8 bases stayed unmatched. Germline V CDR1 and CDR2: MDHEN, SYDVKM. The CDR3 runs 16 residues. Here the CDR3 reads CASSGTSGGPQYTQYF. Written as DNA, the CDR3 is TGTGCCAGCAGTGGGACTAGCGGGGGACCACAGTATACGCAGTATTTT. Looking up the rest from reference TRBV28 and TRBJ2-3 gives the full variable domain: DVKVTQSSRYLVKRTGEKVFLECVQDMDHENMFWYRQDPGLGLRLIYFSYDVKMKEKGDIPEGYSVSREKKERFSLILESASTNQTSMYLCASSGTSGGPQYTQYFGPGTRLTVL.

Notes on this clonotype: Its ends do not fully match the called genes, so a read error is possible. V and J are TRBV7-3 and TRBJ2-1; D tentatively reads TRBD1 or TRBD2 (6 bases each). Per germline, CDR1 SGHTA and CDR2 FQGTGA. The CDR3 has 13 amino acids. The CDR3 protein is CASSPGGQNGQFF. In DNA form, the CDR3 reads TGTGCCAGCAGCCCCGGGGGCCAAAATGGGCAGTTCTTC.

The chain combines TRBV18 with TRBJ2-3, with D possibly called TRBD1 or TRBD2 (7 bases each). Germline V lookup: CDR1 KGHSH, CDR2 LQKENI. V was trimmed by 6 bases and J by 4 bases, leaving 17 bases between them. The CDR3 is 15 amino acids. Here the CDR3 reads CASSPRGRASDTQYF. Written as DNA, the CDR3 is TGTGCCAGCTCCCCCAGGGGGAGGGCCTCAGATACGCAGTATTTT. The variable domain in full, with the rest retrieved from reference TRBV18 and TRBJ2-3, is NAGVMQNPRHLVRRRGQEARLRCSPMKGHSHVYWYRQLPEEGLKFMVYLQKENIIDESGMPKERFSAEFPKEGPSILRIQQVVRGDSAAYFCASSPRGRASDTQYFGPGTRLTVL.

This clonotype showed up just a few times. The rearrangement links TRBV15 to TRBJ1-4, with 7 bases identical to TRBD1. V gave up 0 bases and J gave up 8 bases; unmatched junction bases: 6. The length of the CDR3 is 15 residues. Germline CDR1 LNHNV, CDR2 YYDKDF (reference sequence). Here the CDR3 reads CATSRDRGSEEKLFF. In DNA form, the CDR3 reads TGTGCCACCAGCAGAGACAGGGGGTCGGAAGAAAAACTGTTTTTT.

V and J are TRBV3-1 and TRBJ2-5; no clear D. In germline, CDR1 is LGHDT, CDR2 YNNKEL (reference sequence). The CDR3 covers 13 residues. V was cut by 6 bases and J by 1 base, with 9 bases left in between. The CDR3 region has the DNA TGTGCCAGCAGTCAGACCCTCCAAGAGACCCAGTACTTC. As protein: CASSQTLQETQYF.

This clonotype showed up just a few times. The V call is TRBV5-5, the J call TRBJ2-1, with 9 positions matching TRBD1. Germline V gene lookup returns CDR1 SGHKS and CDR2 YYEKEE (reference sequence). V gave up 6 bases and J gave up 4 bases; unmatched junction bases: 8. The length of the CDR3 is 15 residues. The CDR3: CASTSSGTGYNEQFF. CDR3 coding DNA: TGTGCCAGCACCTCCTCCGGGACAGGGTACAATGAGCAGTTCTTC.

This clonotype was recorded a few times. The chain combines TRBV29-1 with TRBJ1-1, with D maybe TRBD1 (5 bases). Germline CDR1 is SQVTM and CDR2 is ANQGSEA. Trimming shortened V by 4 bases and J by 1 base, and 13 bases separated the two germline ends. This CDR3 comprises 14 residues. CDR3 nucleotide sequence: TGCAGCGTTGTGATTGGGGGGGGGAACACTGAAGCTTTCTTT. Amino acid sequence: CSVVIGGGNTEAFF.

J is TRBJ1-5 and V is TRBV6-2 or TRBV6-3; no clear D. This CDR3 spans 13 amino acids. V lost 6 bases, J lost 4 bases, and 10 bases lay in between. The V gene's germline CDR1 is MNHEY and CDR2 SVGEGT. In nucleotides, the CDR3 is TGTGCCAGCAGCCGTCCGGCTAATCAGCCCCAGCATTTT. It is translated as CASSRPANQPQHF.

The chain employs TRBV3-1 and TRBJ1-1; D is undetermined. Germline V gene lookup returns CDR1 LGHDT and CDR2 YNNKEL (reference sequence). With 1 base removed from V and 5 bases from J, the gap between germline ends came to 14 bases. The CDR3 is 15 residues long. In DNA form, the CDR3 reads TGTGCCAGCAGCCAAGTAAGGGTGATAAGGACTGAAGCTTTCTTT. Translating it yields CASSQVRVIRTEAFF. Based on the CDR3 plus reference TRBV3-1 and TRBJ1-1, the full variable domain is DTAVSQTPKYLVTQMGNDKSIKCEQNLGHDTMYWYKQDSKKFLKIMFSYNNKELIINETVPNRFSPKSPDKAHLNLHINSLELGDSAVYFCASSQVRVIRTEAFFGQGTRLTVV.

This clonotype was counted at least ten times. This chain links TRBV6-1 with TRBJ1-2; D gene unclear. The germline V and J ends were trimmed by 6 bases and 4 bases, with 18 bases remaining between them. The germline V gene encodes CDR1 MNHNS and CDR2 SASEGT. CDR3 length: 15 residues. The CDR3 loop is CASSRGSRGTYGYTF. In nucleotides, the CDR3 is TGTGCCAGCAGCAGAGGTTCGCGGGGAACCTATGGCTACACCTTC.

The CDR3 is CASSYTRSQLGNEQYF. In nucleotides, the CDR3 is TGTGCCAGCAGTTACACACGAAGTCAGCTGGGGAACGAGCAGTACTTC. The J gene is TRBJ2-7, the V gene TRBV6-2 or TRBV6-3; D is unclear. The germline V gene encodes CDR1 MNHEY and CDR2 SVGEGT. Trimming pared 2 bases from V and 5 bases from J, leaving 19 bases between. This CDR3 is 16 amino acids long.

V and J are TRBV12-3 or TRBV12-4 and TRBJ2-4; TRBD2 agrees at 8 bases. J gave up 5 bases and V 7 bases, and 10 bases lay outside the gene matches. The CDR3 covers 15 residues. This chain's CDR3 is CASTPGGGRQNIQYF. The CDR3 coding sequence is TGTGCCAGCACCCCCGGGGGGGGTCGCCAAAACATTCAGTACTTC.

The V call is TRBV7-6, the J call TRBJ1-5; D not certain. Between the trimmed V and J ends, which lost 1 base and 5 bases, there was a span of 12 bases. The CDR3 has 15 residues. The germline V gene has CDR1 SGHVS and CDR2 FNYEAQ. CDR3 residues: CASSLGAGPHQPQHF. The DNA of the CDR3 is TGTGCCAGCAGCTTAGGGGCCGGGCCCCATCAGCCCCAGCATTTT.

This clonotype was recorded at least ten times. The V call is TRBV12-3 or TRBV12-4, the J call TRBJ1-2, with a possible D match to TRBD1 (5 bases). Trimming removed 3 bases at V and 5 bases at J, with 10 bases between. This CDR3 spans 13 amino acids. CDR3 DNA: TGTGCCAGCAGTTTGGGGCTAGGGTATGGCTACACCTTC. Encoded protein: CASSLGLGYGYTF.

CDR3 nucleotides: TGCGCCAGCAGCTGGTACCAAGAGACCCAGTACTTC. Encoded protein: CASSWYQETQYF. The chain recombines TRBV5-1 with TRBJ2-5; D not certain. The CDR3 is 12 amino acids. Looked up from germline, CDR1 is SGHRS and CDR2 is YFSETQ. V gave up 3 bases and J gave up 0 bases, with 3 bases separating them. The variable domain in full, with the rest retrieved from reference TRBV5-1 and TRBJ2-5, is KAGVTQTPRYLIKTRGQQVTLSCSPISGHRSVSWYQQTPGQGLQFLFEYFSETQRNKGNFPGRFSGRQFSNSRSEMNVSTLELGDSALYLCASSWYQETQYFGPGTRLLVL.